Included here is one T cell receptor beta chain sequence, with context. The antigen remains undetermined. One junction end disagrees with the germline gene, perhaps due to a read error. CDR1 MNHNS and CDR2 SASEGT come from the germline V gene. The CDR3 consists of 15 residues. The data stem from a study of tumor and adjacent non-tumor tissue in lung cancer. Study in general: Patients were aged roughly 30 to 76, ten or so men and about five women, stage I to III.

The template was RNA from unsorted bulk tissue. The study's findings and limits: Significantly higher TCR diversity was found in tumor than normal lung.

The library came from three nested PCR rounds adapted from ARM-PCR protocols. TCRdb re-called the multiplex PCR reads with MiXCR, one entry per CDR3 protein. The repertoire holds about 70,000 distinct CDR3 sequences, about 80% seen once, with about 30% in the top ten. Source material: lung tumor tissue. J is TRBJ1-5 and V is TRBV6-1, with TRBD1 matching 7 bases. This TCR came from a man between 60 and 70 years old with non-small cell lung cancer. The CDR3 protein is CVSSDLRQGYQPQHF. Here the CDR3 DNA reads TGTGTCAGCAGTGATTTACGACAGGGTTATCAGCCCCAGCATTTT.